This passage covers 30 T cell receptor beta chains from one sample sequenced in a study of blood T cell repertoires in COVID-19. Here immunoSEQ multiplex PCR was the method, and the copy in TCRdb shows in-frame clones only, minus some. Here the sample spans over 90,000 clones, more than 80% being singletons. Sequencing input: peripheral blood. The source of these receptors is an elderly man with COVID-19, enrolled during active disease.

The CDR3 bases are TGTGCCTGGACCCCGACTACCGGCTACACCTTC. It codes for CAWTPTTGYTF. This sequence joins TRBV30 and TRBJ1-2; D is uncertain. This CDR3 contains 11 residues. V was cut by 4 bases and J by 8 bases, with 11 bases left in between. Germline assignment: CDR1 GTSNPN and CDR2 SVGIG (reference sequence). The full variable domain, in which reference TRBV30 and TRBJ1-2 provide the parts outside the CDR3, is SQTIHQWPATLVQPVGSPLSLECTVEGTSNPNLYWYRQAAGRGLQLLFYSVGIGQISSEVPQNLSASRPQDRQFILSSKKLLLSDSGFYLCAWTPTTGYTFGSGTRLTVV.

This clone has only one observation. The chain links TRBV5-1 to TRBJ2-1; 14 bases are shared with TRBD2. CDR1 SGHRS and CDR2 YFSETQ come from the germline V gene. V gave up 8 bases and J gave up 7 bases; unmatched junction bases: 8. The CDR3 is 15 residues long. CDR3 DNA: TGCGCCAGTAAGGGACTAGCGGGAGTAGGAAATGAGCAGTTCTTC. Translated, it gives CASKGLAGVGNEQFF. The full variable domain, rest sourced from reference TRBV5-1 and TRBJ2-1, is KAGVTQTPRYLIKTRGQQVTLSCSPISGHRSVSWYQQTPGQGLQFLFEYFSETQRNKGNFPGRFSGRQFSNSRSEMNVSTLELGDSALYLCASKGLAGVGNEQFFGPGTRLTVL.

This chain joins TRBV11-2 and TRBJ2-6; D is uncertain. Germline loops: CDR1 SGHAT, CDR2 FQNNGV. V lost 1 base, J lost 4 bases, and 8 bases lay in between. The CDR3 totals 15 residues. The CDR3 nucleotides are TGTGCCAGCAGCTTAGGAGGTCCCGGGGCCAACGTCCTGACTTTC. As protein: CASSLGGPGANVLTF.

The J gene is TRBJ2-1, the V gene TRBV15, with 9 bases lining up with TRBD2. Germline V CDR1 and CDR2: LNHNV, YYDKDF (reference sequence). This CDR3 contains 15 residues. After removal of 5 bases from V and 4 bases from J, the junction contained 6 bases not matched to a gene. CDR3 residues: CATSRPGLAYNEQFF. The CDR3, as DNA: TGTGCCACCAGCCGGCCGGGACTAGCATACAATGAGCAGTTCTTC.

This chain links TRBV5-5 with TRBJ2-7, with a tentative D call TRBD2 (6 bases). This CDR3 comprises 13 residues. The germline V gene encodes CDR1 SGHKS and CDR2 YYEKEE (reference sequence). V gave up 3 bases and J gave up 7 bases, with 14 bases separating them. CDR3 DNA: TGTGCCAGCAGCTGGGGGGACTCCACGGAGCAGTACTTC. Translated, it gives CASSWGDSTEQYF. The full variable domain, its missing parts supplied by reference TRBV5-5 and TRBJ2-7, is DAGVTQSPTHLIKTRGQQVTLRCSPISGHKSVSWYQQVLGQGPQFIFQYYEKEERGRGNFPDRFSARQFPNYSSELNVNALLLGDSALYLCASSWGDSTEQYFGPGTRLTVT.

V usage is TRBV7-9 and J usage is TRBJ2-7; D unclear. V was cut by 2 bases and J by 2 bases, with 7 bases left in between. The CDR3 runs 13 residues. Germline CDR1 is SEHNR and CDR2 is FQNEAQ (reference sequence). CDR3 sequence reads: CASSLLQTYEQYF. The CDR3 DNA reads as TGTGCCAGCAGCTTATTACAGACCTACGAGCAGTACTTC.

J is TRBJ2-7 and V is TRBV6-5; TRBD1 aligns across 7 bases. This CDR3 region has 14 residues. Germline V gene sequence: CDR1 MNHEY, CDR2 SVGAGI. Trimming took 6 bases from V and 6 from J; bases not matched to a gene: 11. The chain's CDR3 is CASSRGQTSSEQYF. The CDR3 DNA is TGTGCCAGCAGCCGGGGACAGACATCGAGCGAGCAGTACTTC.

This clone was observed a handful of times. J is TRBJ2-7 and V is TRBV11-2; 7 bases are a match to TRBD1. V shed 5 bases, J shed 3 bases, and the junction held 4 bases outside the gene matches. Germline CDR1 SGHAT, CDR2 FQNNGV. The length of the CDR3 is 13 residues. The CDR3 DNA sequence: TGTGCCAGCAGCAACCGGGACAGCTACGAGCAGTACTTC. Amino acid sequence: CASSNRDSYEQYF.

There are a few counts of this clone. Other DNA sequences in this sample translate to the same CDR3. V gene TRBV19 combines with J gene TRBJ1-1; 7 bases map to TRBD1. Germline CDR1 is LNHDA and CDR2 is SQIVND (reference sequence). Trimming at V came to 3 bases and at J to 3 bases, leaving 4 bases not matched to a gene. This CDR3 contains 14 residues. The CDR3 sequence is CASSISQGDTEAFF. CDR3 coding DNA: TGTGCCAGTAGTATTTCGCAGGGGGACACTGAAGCTTTCTTT.

J is TRBJ2-6 and V is TRBV3-1 (or the pseudogene TRBV3-2); 12 bases map to TRBD1. In germline, CDR1 is LGHDT, CDR2 YNNKEL (reference sequence). The CDR3 runs 19 residues. V was pared by 4 bases and J by 0 bases, with 7 bases of the junction left unmatched. This CDR3 is CASSPARDRGPSGANVLTF. CDR3 bases: TGTGCCAGCAGCCCCGCCCGGGACAGGGGGCCCTCTGGGGCCAACGTCCTGACTTTC.

The CDR3 DNA sequence: TGTGCCAGCTCACCAGACAGGGGCACTGAAGCTTTCTTT. It is translated as CASSPDRGTEAFF. This chain joins TRBV18 and TRBJ1-1, with 8 bases that match TRBD1. The CDR3 contains 13 residues. Germline V lookup: CDR1 KGHSH, CDR2 LQKENI. V gave up 2 bases and J gave up 4 bases; unmatched junction bases: 0.

The V and J genes are TRBV7-8 and TRBJ2-7, with 9 positions matching TRBD2. This CDR3 has 14 amino acids. Germline-derived CDR1 and CDR2 are SGHVS and FQNEAQ. Unmatched junction bases numbered 6, after V lost 7 bases and J lost 2 bases. In DNA, the CDR3 is TGTGCCAGCAAGCGGGAGGCATTGACCTACGAGCAGTACTTC. Its protein product is CASKREALTYEQYF.

The rearrangement joins TRBV19 to TRBJ2-7; the match to TRBD1 covers 11 bases. Germline V lookup: CDR1 LNHDA, CDR2 SQIVND (reference sequence). The J segment lost 2 bases and the V segment lost 8 bases, leaving 5 bases of the junction unmatched. The CDR3 consists of 14 residues. The CDR3 protein is CASFKDRGPYEQYF. Written as DNA, the CDR3 is TGTGCCAGTTTCAAGGACAGGGGGCCCTACGAGCAGTACTTC.

This clone was seen only a few times. V and J are TRBV10-2 and TRBJ1-5, with 9 bases matching TRBD1. V was pared by 6 bases and J by 0 bases, with 9 bases of the junction left unmatched. Germline CDR1 is WSHSY and CDR2 is SAAADI. This CDR3 has 17 amino acids. Here the CDR3 reads CASRAPRTGDSNQPQHF. In DNA form, the CDR3 reads TGCGCCAGCAGGGCCCCTAGGACAGGGGATAGCAATCAGCCCCAGCATTTT.

V is TRBV18 and J is TRBJ2-2; D is possibly TRBD2 (5 bases). V gave up 3 bases and J gave up 5 bases, with 16 bases separating them. Germline V lookup: CDR1 KGHSH, CDR2 LQKENI. The CDR3 totals 16 residues. For the CDR3, the DNA is TGTGCCAGCTCACCCCGGAGCGGACGTGTAACCGGGGAGCTGTTTTTT. Its protein is CASSPRSGRVTGELFF.

V usage is TRBV3-1 (or the pseudogene TRBV3-2) and J usage is TRBJ1-2; D is uncertain. The CDR3 totals 15 residues. The V gene's germline CDR1 is LGHDT and CDR2 YNNKEL (reference sequence). The V end lost 6 bases, the J end lost 6 bases, and 20 bases lay between the germline ends. CDR3 in DNA: TGTGCCAGCAGTCTCCGTGGAGGGTCGGGTCATGGCTACACCTTC. Amino acids: CASSLRGGSGHGYTF.

The gene calls are TRBV28 and TRBJ1-2, with 8 bases matching TRBD1. CDR3 length: 14 amino acids. The V gene's germline CDR1 is MDHEN and CDR2 SYDVKM. V gave up 2 bases and J gave up 4 bases; unmatched junction bases: 3. The CDR3 loop is CASSLQGALYGYTF. CDR3 DNA sequence: TGTGCCAGCAGTTTACAGGGGGCCCTCTATGGCTACACCTTC.

CDR3 sequence (DNA): TGCGCCAGCAGCCTGACAGGGGGTGCCTACGAGCAGTACTTC. Translating gives CASSLTGGAYEQYF. The rearrangement joins TRBV5-1 to TRBJ2-7, with 9 bases matching TRBD1. Germline V lookup: CDR1 SGHRS, CDR2 YFSETQ. The CDR3 has 14 amino acids. V lost 4 bases, J lost 2 bases, and 4 bases stayed unmatched. Full variable domain (outside the CDR3, taken from reference TRBV5-1 and TRBJ2-7): KAGVTQTPRYLIKTRGQQVTLSCSPISGHRSVSWYQQTPGQGLQFLFEYFSETQRNKGNFPGRFSGRQFSNSRSEMNVSTLELGDSALYLCASSLTGGAYEQYFGPGTRLTVT.

The rearrangement uses TRBV19 and TRBJ2-1, with a tentative D call TRBD1 (7 bases). The CDR3 has 14 amino acids. Trimming took 3 bases from V and 4 from J, leaving 10 bases between them. Per the germline V gene, CDR1 is LNHDA and CDR2 is SQIVND (reference sequence). CDR3 sequence (DNA): TGTGCCAGTAGTATGCGGGACAGATACAATGAGCAGTTCTTC. Protein sequence: CASSMRDRYNEQFF.

The chain couples TRBV7-8 to TRBJ1-2, with 7 bases matching TRBD1. With V trimmed by 5 bases and J by 0 bases, 6 bases remained unmatched. Germline loops: CDR1 SGHVS, CDR2 FQNEAQ. CDR3 length: 15 amino acids. CDR3 nucleotide sequence: TGTGCCAGCAGCGGACGGGACAGCGCTAACTATGGCTACACCTTC. Protein product: CASSGRDSANYGYTF.

The V and J genes are TRBV7-9 and TRBJ1-4, with TRBD1 identical over 8 bases. The CDR3 sequence is 14 residues long. V shed 1 base, J shed 8 bases, and the junction held 3 bases outside the gene matches. Germline lookup yields CDR1 SEHNR and CDR2 FQNEAQ (reference sequence). CDR3 coding DNA: TGTGCCAGCAGCTTAGACAGGGGGATAGAAAAACTGTTTTTT. It is translated as CASSLDRGIEKLFF.

This clone was detected only a few times. The chain couples TRBV6-5 to TRBJ1-1, with 8 bases that match TRBD1. The CDR3 spans 14 residues. The V gene end was trimmed by 6 bases and the J gene end by 5 bases; junction bases not matched to a gene: 8. The germline V gene encodes CDR1 MNHEY and CDR2 SVGAGI. The CDR3 sequence: CASRPQGAGTEAFF. In DNA form, the CDR3 reads TGTGCCAGCAGGCCCCAGGGGGCTGGGACTGAAGCTTTCTTT.

The J gene is TRBJ2-1, the V gene TRBV19; TRBD2 matches at 8 bases. CDR3 length: 15 amino acids. After removal of 2 bases from V and 4 bases from J, the junction contained 4 bases not matched to a gene. CDR1 and CDR2 (germline): LNHDA, SQIVND (reference sequence). CDR3 loop: CASSITSGAYNEQFF. In nucleotides, the CDR3 is TGTGCCAGTAGTATAACTAGCGGAGCGTACAATGAGCAGTTCTTC.

This chain uses TRBV7-3 with TRBJ2-3; 8 nucleotides agree with TRBD2. The CDR3 runs 14 residues. The germline V gene has CDR1 SGHTA and CDR2 FQGTGA. With V trimmed by 6 bases and J by 3 bases, 5 bases remained unmatched. The CDR3 loop is CASRSERGTDTQYF. The CDR3 DNA reads as TGTGCCAGCAGGTCGGAGCGGGGGACAGATACGCAGTATTTT.

The J gene is TRBJ1-4, the V gene TRBV6-1; D uncertain. Germline values: CDR1 MNHNS, CDR2 SASEGT. V lost 0 bases to trimming and J lost 11 bases, with 4 bases between them. The CDR3 sequence is 11 residues long. CDR3: CASSEALKLFF. The CDR3 DNA reads TGTGCCAGCAGTGAAGCACTCAAACTGTTTTTT.

This sequence joins TRBV5-1 and TRBJ1-1; D might be TRBD1 (6 bases). The CDR3 is 14 amino acids. Germline V gene sequence: CDR1 SGHRS, CDR2 YFSETQ. Trimming left V 4 bases short and J 3 bases short, with 13 bases between. The CDR3 sequence is CASSPTGGDTEAFF. The DNA for the CDR3 is TGCGCCAGCAGCCCGACAGGAGGCGACACTGAAGCTTTCTTT.

This clone was recorded once. V usage is TRBV2 and J usage is TRBJ1-6; D remains unclear. V shed 2 bases and J shed 8 bases, with 4 bases lying between them. Germline CDR1 is SNHLY and CDR2 is FYNNEI. CDR3 length: 12 residues. In DNA form, the CDR3 reads TGTGCCAGCAGTGAACTCTATTCACCCCTCCACTTT. This encodes CASSELYSPLHF.

This clone has just a few counts. This rearrangement joins TRBV2 to TRBJ1-6; weak D call: TRBD1 (6 bases). The V gene's germline CDR1 is SNHLY and CDR2 FYNNEI. Trimming took off 7 bases at V and 10 bases at J, with 17 bases between the two ends. The CDR3 is 14 residues long. As DNA, the CDR3 is TGTGCCAGCACTTTGACAGGCTCGGGCTCACCCCTCCACTTT. Amino acids: CASTLTGSGSPLHF.

The chain links TRBV7-3 to TRBJ2-2; 9 bases map to TRBD2. Per germline, CDR1 SGHTA and CDR2 FQGTGA. The CDR3 runs 19 residues. V gave up 6 bases and J gave up 1 base; unmatched junction bases: 15. The CDR3 DNA sequence: TGTGCCAGCAGGGAGGAAGCGGGGGGTCCTAGATTGAACACCGGGGAGCTGTTTTTT. Translation: CASREEAGGPRLNTGELFF.

The rearrangement joins TRBV30 to TRBJ1-1; a weak D match, TRBD1 (6 bases). This CDR3 has 16 amino acids. The V end lost 2 bases, the J end lost 3 bases, and 19 bases lay between the germline ends. Germline CDR1 reads GTSNPN; CDR2 reads SVGIG (reference sequence). The CDR3 reads CAWSRAGGAAYTEAFF. The DNA for the CDR3 is TGTGCCTGGAGTCGGGCTGGGGGCGCGGCGTACACTGAAGCTTTCTTT. The entire variable domain, with the rest obtained from reference TRBV30 and TRBJ1-1, is as follows: SQTIHQWPATLVQPVGSPLSLECTVEGTSNPNLYWYRQAAGRGLQLLFYSVGIGQISSEVPQNLSASRPQDRQFILSSKKLLLSDSGFYLCAWSRAGGAAYTEAFFGQGTRLTVV.